What follows is one TCR beta chain and its context. Its antigen is currently unknown. These data originate in a study of cytomegalovirus exposure and HLA in healthy donors. Primers included in the PCR were 60 Vbeta and 13 Jbeta primers. Assay: immunoSEQ multiplex PCR; the TCRdb copy retains only in-frame clones and omits some. Of 160,000 or so clones in the sample, almost 80% were seen once. Trimming pared 2 bases from V and 1 base from J, leaving 12 bases between. This CDR3 has 15 residues. Germline CDR1 is SGDLS and CDR2 is YYNGEE. General study points: CMV serostatus was the only immune exposure information that was available. Cytomegalovirus status, reportedly, was diagnosed with high specificity and sensitivity by the classifier. In a later analysis, a missense DCLRE1C variant was linked to TCR beta V- and J-gene trimming.

The sample comprised PBMCs. This chain joins TRBV9 and TRBJ1-1, with D unresolved. The sequence was obtained from a man aged 35-49 years in good health and CMV-seropositive. The CDR3 spells CASSVVGSGNTEAFF. CDR3 coding DNA: TGTGCCAGCAGCGTGGTCGGGAGTGGGAACACTGAAGCTTTCTTT.